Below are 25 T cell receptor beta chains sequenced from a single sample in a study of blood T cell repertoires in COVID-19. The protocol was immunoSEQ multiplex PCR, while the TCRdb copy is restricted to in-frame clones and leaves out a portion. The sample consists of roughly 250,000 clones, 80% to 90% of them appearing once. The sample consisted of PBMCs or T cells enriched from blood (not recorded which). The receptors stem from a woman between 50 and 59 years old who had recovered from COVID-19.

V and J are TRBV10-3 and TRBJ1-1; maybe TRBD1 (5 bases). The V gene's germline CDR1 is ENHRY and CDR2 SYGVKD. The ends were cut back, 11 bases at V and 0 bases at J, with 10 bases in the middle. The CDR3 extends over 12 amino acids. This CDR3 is CAAGGVNTEAFF. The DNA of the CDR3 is TGTGCCGCTGGAGGGGTGAACACTGAAGCTTTCTTT.

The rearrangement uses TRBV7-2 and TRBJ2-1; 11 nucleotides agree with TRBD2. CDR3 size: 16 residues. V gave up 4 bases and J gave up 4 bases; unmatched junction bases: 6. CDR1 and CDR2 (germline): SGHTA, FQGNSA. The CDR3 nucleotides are TGTGCCAGCAGCTCGAGGACTAGCGGGCGATACAATGAGCAGTTCTTC. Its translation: CASSSRTSGRYNEQFF. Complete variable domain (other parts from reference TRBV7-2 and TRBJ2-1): GAGVSQSPSNKVTEKGKDVELRCDPISGHTALYWYRQSLGQGLEFLIYFQGNSAPDKSGLPSDRFSAERTGGSVSTLTIQRTQQEDSAVYLCASSSRTSGRYNEQFFGPGTRLTVL.

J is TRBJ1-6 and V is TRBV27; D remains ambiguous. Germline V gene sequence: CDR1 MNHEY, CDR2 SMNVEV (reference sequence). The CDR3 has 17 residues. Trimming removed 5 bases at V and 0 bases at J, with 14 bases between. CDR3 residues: CASSTLGGPSYNSPLHF. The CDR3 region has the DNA TGTGCCAGCAGTACCCTGGGAGGTCCCTCCTATAATTCACCCCTCCACTTT.

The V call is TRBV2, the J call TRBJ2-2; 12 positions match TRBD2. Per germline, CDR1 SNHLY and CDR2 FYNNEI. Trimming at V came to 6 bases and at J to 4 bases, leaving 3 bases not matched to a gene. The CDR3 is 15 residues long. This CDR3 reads CASRGGLAGTGELFF. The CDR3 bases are TGTGCCAGCAGGGGGGGACTAGCGGGCACCGGGGAGCTGTTTTTT.

In DNA, the CDR3 is TGTGCCAGCAGTTTATTAGACGTGGCGGCACTAGGGACCGGGGAGCTGTTTTTT. It encodes CASSLLDVAALGTGELFF. The chain employs TRBV27 and TRBJ2-2, with D perhaps TRBD2 (5 bases). Germline lookup yields CDR1 MNHEY and CDR2 SMNVEV (reference sequence). This CDR3 comprises 18 residues. Trimming stripped 1 base from V and 5 bases from J, with 20 bases between.

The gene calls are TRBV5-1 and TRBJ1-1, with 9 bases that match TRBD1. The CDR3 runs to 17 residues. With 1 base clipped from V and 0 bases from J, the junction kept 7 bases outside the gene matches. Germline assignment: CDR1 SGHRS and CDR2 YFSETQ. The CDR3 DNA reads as TGCGCCAGCAGCTTGAGGGACAGGGACCGTATGAACACTGAAGCTTTCTTT. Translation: CASSLRDRDRMNTEAFF.

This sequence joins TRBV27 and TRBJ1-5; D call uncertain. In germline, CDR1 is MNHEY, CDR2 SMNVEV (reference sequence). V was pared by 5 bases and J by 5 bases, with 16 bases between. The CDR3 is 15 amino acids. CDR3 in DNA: TGTGCCAGCAGTCCCCGGGGAGGGTTCGATCAGCCCCAGCATTTT. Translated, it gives CASSPRGGFDQPQHF.

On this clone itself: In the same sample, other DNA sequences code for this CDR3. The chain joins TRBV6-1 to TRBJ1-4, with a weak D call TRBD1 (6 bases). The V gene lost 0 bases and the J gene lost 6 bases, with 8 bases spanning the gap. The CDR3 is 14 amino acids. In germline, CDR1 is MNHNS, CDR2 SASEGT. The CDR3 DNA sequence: TGTGCCAGCAGTGAAGCAGGGGGGGATGAAAAACTGTTTTTT. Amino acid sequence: CASSEAGGDEKLFF.

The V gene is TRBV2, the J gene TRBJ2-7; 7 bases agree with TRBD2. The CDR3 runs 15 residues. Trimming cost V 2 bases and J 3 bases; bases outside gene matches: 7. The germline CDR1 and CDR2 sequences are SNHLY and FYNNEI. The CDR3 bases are TGTGCCAGCAGTGAACGGGCGGGAGCCAACTACGAGCAGTACTTC. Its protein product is CASSERAGANYEQYF.

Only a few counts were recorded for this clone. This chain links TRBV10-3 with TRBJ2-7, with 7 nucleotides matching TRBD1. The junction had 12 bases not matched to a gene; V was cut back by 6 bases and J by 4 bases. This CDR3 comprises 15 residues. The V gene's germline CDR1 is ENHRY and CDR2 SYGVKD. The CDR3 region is CAIRGASRDSYEQYF. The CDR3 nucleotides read TGTGCCATCAGGGGGGCATCCCGGGACAGTTACGAGCAGTACTTC.

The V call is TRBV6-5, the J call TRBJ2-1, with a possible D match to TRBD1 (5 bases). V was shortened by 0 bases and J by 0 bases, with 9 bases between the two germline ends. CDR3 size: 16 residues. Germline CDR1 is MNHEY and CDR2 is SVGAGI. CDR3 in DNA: TGTGCCAGCAGTTACTCCGACAGAAACTCCTACAATGAGCAGTTCTTC. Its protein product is CASSYSDRNSYNEQFF.

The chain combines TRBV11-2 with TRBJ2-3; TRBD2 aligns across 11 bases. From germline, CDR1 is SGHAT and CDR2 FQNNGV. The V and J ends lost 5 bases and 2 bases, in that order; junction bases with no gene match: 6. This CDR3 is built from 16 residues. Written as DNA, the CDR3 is TGTGCCAGCAGCCTGGGGACTAGCGGATACACAGATACGCAGTATTTT. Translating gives CASSLGTSGYTDTQYF.

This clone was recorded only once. The CDR3 DNA sequence: TGTGCCAGCAGCTATACAGGGGGTGTCTTCTCTGGAAACACCATATATTTT. Translation gives CASSYTGGVFSGNTIYF. This chain connects TRBV7-9 to TRBJ1-3; 8 bases match TRBD1. The CDR3 is 17 residues long. The germline gives CDR1 SEHNR, CDR2 FQNEAQ (reference sequence). V lost 4 bases to trimming and J lost 0 bases; unmatched junction nucleotides: 8. The whole variable domain, filled in from reference TRBV7-9 and TRBJ1-3, reads DTGVSQNPRHKITKRGQNVTFRCDPISEHNRLYWYRQTLGQGPEFLTYFQNEAQLEKSRLLSDRFSAERPKGSFSTLEIQRTEQGDSAMYLCASSYTGGVFSGNTIYFGEGSWLTVV.

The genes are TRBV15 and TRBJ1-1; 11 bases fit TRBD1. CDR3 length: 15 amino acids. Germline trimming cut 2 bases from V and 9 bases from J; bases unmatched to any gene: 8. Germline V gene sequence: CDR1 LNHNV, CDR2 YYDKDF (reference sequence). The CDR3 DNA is TGTGCCACCAGCAGACCCCGGGGACAGGGGGAAAAAGCTTTCTTT. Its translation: CATSRPRGQGEKAFF.

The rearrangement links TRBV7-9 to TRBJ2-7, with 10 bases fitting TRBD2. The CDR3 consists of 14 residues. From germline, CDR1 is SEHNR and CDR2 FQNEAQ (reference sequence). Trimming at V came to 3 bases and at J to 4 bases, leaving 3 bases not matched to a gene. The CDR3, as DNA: TGTGCCAGCAGCTTGTCTAGCGGGAGTTACGAGCAGTACTTC. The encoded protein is CASSLSSGSYEQYF.

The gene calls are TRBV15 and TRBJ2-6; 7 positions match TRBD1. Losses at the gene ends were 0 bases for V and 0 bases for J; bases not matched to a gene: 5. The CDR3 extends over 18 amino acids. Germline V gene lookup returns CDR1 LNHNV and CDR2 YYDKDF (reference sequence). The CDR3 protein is CATSRDWGQSSGANVLTF. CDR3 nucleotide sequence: TGTGCCACCAGCAGAGATTGGGGACAGAGCTCTGGGGCCAACGTCCTGACTTTC.

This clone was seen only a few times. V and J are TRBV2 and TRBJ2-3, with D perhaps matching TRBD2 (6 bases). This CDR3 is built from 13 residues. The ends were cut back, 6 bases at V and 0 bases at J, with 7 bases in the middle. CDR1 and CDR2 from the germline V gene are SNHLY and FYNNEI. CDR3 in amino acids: CASSGTSTDTQYF. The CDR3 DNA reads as TGTGCCAGCAGCGGGACTAGCACAGATACGCAGTATTTT.

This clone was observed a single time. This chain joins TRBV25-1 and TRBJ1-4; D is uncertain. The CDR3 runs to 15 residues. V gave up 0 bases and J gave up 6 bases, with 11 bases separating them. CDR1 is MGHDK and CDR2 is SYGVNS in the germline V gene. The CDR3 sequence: CASSEYELLDEKLFF. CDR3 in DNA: TGTGCCAGCAGTGAATACGAGTTACTAGATGAAAAACTGTTTTTT.

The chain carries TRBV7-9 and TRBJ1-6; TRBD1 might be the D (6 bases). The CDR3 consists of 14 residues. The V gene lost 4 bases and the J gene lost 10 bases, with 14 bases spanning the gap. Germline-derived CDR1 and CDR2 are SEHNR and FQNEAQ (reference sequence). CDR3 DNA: TGTGCCAGCAGCTCCAAGGGAGGGGGATCACCCCTCCACTTT. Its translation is CASSSKGGGSPLHF.

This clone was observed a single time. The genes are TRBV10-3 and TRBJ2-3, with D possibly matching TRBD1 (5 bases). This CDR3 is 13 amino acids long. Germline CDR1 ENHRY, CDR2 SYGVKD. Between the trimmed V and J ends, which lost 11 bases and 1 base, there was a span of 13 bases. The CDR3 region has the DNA TGTGCCGTTCACCAGACAGGCACAGATACGCAGTATTTT. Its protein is CAVHQTGTDTQYF.

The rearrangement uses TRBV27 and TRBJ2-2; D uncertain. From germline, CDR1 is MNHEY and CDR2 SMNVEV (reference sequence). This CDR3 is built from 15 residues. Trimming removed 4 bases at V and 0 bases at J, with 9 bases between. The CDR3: CASSYERANTGELFF. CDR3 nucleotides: TGTGCCAGCAGTTACGAGCGAGCGAACACCGGGGAGCTGTTTTTT.

CDR3: CASSPVPTGRYEQYF. The CDR3 DNA reads as TGCGCCAGCAGCCCCGTTCCGACAGGGAGGTACGAGCAGTACTTC. The chain couples TRBV4-1 to TRBJ2-7; perhaps TRBD1 as D (7 bases). CDR3 size: 15 residues. CDR1 is MGHRA and CDR2 is YSYEKL in the germline V gene. Trimming took off 4 bases at V and 4 bases at J, with 17 bases between the two ends.

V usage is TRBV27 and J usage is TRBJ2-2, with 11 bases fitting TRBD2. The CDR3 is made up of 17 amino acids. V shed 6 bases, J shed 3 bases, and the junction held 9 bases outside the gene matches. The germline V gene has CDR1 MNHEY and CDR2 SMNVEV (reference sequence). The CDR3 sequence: CASSPSGLAEYTGELFF. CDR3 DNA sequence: TGTGCCAGCAGCCCCTCGGGACTAGCGGAGTACACCGGGGAGCTGTTTTTT.

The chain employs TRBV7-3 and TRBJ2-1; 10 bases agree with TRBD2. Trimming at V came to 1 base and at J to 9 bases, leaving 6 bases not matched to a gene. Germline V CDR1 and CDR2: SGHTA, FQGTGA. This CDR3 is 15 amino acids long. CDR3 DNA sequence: TGTGCCAGCAGCTTAAGGACTAGCGGAATCACTGAGCAGTTCTTC. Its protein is CASSLRTSGITEQFF. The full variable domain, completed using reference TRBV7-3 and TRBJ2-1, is GAGVSQTPSNKVTEKGKYVELRCDPISGHTALYWYRQSLGQGPEFLIYFQGTGAADDSGLPNDRFFAVRPEGSVSTLKIQRTERGDSAVYLCASSLRTSGITEQFFGPGTRLTVL.

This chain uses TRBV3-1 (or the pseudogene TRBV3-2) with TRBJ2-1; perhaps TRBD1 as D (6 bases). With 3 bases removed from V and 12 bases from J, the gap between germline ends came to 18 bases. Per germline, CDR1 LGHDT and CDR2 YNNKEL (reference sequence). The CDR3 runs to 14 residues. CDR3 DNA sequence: TGTGCCAGCAGCCATCTGGGGGCCCCCACTGGGCAGTTCTTC. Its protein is CASSHLGAPTGQFF.